This T cell receptor beta chain was captured by sequencing in a study of blood T cell repertoires in COVID-19. Study-wide context: COVID-19 samples, acute and convalescent, were from the United States, Italy and Spain.

Germline values: CDR1 KGHSH, CDR2 LQKENI. J gave up 3 bases and V 3 bases, and 7 bases lay outside the gene matches. CDR3 length: 15 residues. Some clones are missing from TCRdb's copy, which holds only in-frame ones; the method was immunoSEQ multiplex PCR. This table has approximately 30,000 clones, about 80% appearing once. The chain recombines TRBV18 with TRBJ1-2; 7 bases are shared with TRBD1. Sequencing was performed on peripheral blood. The sequence derives from a man between 65 and 85 years old with acute or convalescent COVID-19. For the CDR3, the DNA is TGTGCCAGCTCACCTGGGACAGCCTCCGACTATGGCTACACCTTC. Translation gives CASSPGTASDYGYTF.